These T cell receptor beta chains were read from a single sample in a study of T-cell reconstitution after alpha-beta-depleted transplantation in children. MiXCR, run by TCRdb on the PCR reads, gives a single entry per CDR3 protein. The sample has hundreds of thousands of distinct CDR3 sequences; 20% to 25% are singletons. This specimen was PBMCs, mostly from graft donor cells, taken 360 days after TCRalphabeta/CD19-depleted stem cell transplant. The receptors were sampled from a boy in the first two years of life who had a stem cell transplant for acute myeloid leukemia, so the T cells may come from the graft donor. Both conserved end residues are part of each CDR3. A D gene is named only where the DNA matches it firmly. Rows give clone size only sometimes, using once, few, many, or a class for an expanded clone.

V gene	D gene	clone size	J gene	CDR3 DNA	CDR3 protein
TRBV29-1	NA	NA	TRBJ1-1	TGCAGCGTTGGAAGGGGAAGGGACACTGAAGCTTTCTTT	CSVGRGRDTEAFF
TRBV6-4	NA	few	TRBJ2-7	TGTGCCAGCAGGTTCAGGGGCCCAGGTTCACCTTACGAGCAGTACTTC	CASRFRGPGSPYEQYF
TRBV20-1	NA	few	TRBJ2-1	TGCAGTGCTCGAAAGTTAGCGGGCCCAGGGGGTGAGCAGTTCTTC	CSARKLAGPGGEQFF
TRBV29-1	NA	NA	TRBJ1-1	TGCAGCTCCCTGGCCGTACAGGGCGCAACTGAAGCTTTCTTT	CSSLAVQGATEAFF
TRBV20-1	TRBD1	many	TRBJ2-5	TGCAGTGGGGACCGGGACAGCGAAGAGACCCAGTACTTC	CSGDRDSEETQYF
TRBV12-3/TRBV12-4	TRBD2	NA	TRBJ2-1	TGTGCCAGCAGGACTAGCGGGGGACTCTACAATGAGCAGTTCTTC	CASRTSGGLYNEQFF
TRBV7-9	NA	many	TRBJ2-3	TGTGCCAGCCAGGCGGGGTTGAGTAAGGATACGCAGTATTTT	CASQAGLSKDTQYF
TRBV4-3	NA	many	TRBJ1-1	TGCGCCAGCAGCCGGCTTACAGGGAACACTGAAGCTTTCTTT	CASSRLTGNTEAFF
TRBV5-1	NA	many	TRBJ1-2	TGCGCCAGCAGCTCCCAGGCGGGCGACTATGGCTACACCTTC	CASSSQAGDYGYTF
TRBV5-1	NA	few	TRBJ1-1	TGCGCCAGCAGCTCCATCAGCACCCTGAACACTGAAGCTTTCTTT	CASSSISTLNTEAFF
TRBV12-3/TRBV12-4	NA	few	TRBJ1-2	TGTGCCAGCGACCGAGCGGGATCCTATGGCTACACCTTC	CASDRAGSYGYTF
TRBV6-1	NA	many	TRBJ1-2	TGTGCCAGCAAGAGGGGGGGGCTCGGTAACTATGGCTACACCTTC	CASKRGGLGNYGYTF
TRBV12-5	NA	few	TRBJ1-2	TGTGCTAGTGGTTTGGACGGCTATGGCTACACCTTC	CASGLDGYGYTF
TRBV9	NA	NA	TRBJ2-2	TGTGCCAGCACTAGAAGTCACGGGGAGCTGTTTTTT	CASTRSHGELFF
TRBV20-1	NA	NA	TRBJ2-3	TGCAGTGCTAGCCCCCCTCTAGGGCAGAGCACAGATACGCAGTATTTT	CSASPPLGQSTDTQYF
TRBV14	NA	NA	TRBJ2-1	TGTGCCAGCAGCCCCTATAGGGCCCCCAATGAGCAGTTCTTC	CASSPYRAPNEQFF
TRBV20-1	NA	few	TRBJ1-1	TGCAGTGCTAGCGGGCCAGACCCCGGGGGACCTGGGGAAACTTTCTTT	CSASGPDPGGPGETFF
TRBV7-2	NA	many	TRBJ2-5	TGTGCCAGCAGCTTAGTGCCAATGGAGACCCAGTACTTC	CASSLVPMETQYF
TRBV11-1	TRBD2	NA	TRBJ2-2	TGTGCCAGCAGCAACGGCCGACTAGCGGGGGGCCAGAACACCGGGGAGCTGTTTTTT	CASSNGRLAGGQNTGELFF
TRBV5-4	NA	NA	TRBJ2-5	TGTGCCAGCAGCTTTCGAGGGGGGCCCCAAGAGACCCAGTACTTC	CASSFRGGPQETQYF
TRBV6-1	NA	NA	TRBJ1-4	TGTGCCACCTCCCCCGAGCGGATGGGTGAAAAACTGTTTTTT	CATSPERMGEKLFF
TRBV20-1	NA	few	TRBJ2-3	TGCAGTGCGATAACCTTCGGGGATTTTTCAGATACGCAGTATTTT	CSAITFGDFSDTQYF
TRBV29-1	NA	many	TRBJ2-3	TGCAGCGTTGAGCAGGGGCTCCCTACAGATACGCAGTATTTT	CSVEQGLPTDTQYF
TRBV20-1	NA	few	TRBJ1-4	TGCAGTGCTACTACCACCCAACGGTCGGGGTTTTTT	CSATTTQRSGFF
TRBV29-1	TRBD1	many	TRBJ1-1	TGCAGCCTAAATGGGGACAGGGGGCGTTCCACTGAAGCTTTCTTT	CSLNGDRGRSTEAFF
TRBV12-5	NA	few	TRBJ2-6	TGTGCTAGTGGTTTGGTACAGGACCCTTCTGGGGCCAACGTCCTGACTTTC	CASGLVQDPSGANVLTF
TRBV5-1	NA	NA	TRBJ2-3	TGCGCCAGCAGCCCCTTAGCTCAAGCGACAGATACGCAGTATTTT	CASSPLAQATDTQYF
TRBV7-6	NA	few	TRBJ2-2	TGTGCCAGCAGCCGGAGACTCGTGTGGTCGAACACCGGGGAGCTGTTTTTT	CASSRRLVWSNTGELFF
TRBV29-1	NA	NA	TRBJ2-3	TGCAGCGTTAGACAGGCTAGCACAGATACGCAGTATTTT	CSVRQASTDTQYF
TRBV28	NA	NA	TRBJ1-6	TGTGCCAGCAGTTTTTCCTCTACGAAGTATCCATTCCACTTT	CASSFSSTKYPFHF
TRBV12-3/TRBV12-4	TRBD1	NA	TRBJ1-2	TGTGCCAGCAGGGGACAGGGGGCGCTTGGCTACACCTTC	CASRGQGALGYTF
TRBV20-1	NA	few	TRBJ1-1	TGCAGTGCCCCCTCGGGACCCCTGAGCACTGAAGCTTTCTTT	CSAPSGPLSTEAFF
TRBV20-1	TRBD2	many	TRBJ2-1	TGCAGTGCTACGACTAGCGGGGAGTTATCCTACAATGAGCAGTTCTTC	CSATTSGELSYNEQFF
TRBV7-9	NA	many	TRBJ2-1	TGTGCCAGCAGCTCCGAAGGACTATCGGACAATGAGCAGTTCTTC	CASSSEGLSDNEQFF
TRBV4-1	TRBD1	NA	TRBJ2-1	TGCGCCAGCAGCCAAGAAGGGACAGGGATCACCTACAATGAGCAGTTCTTC	CASSQEGTGITYNEQFF
TRBV29-1	NA	many	TRBJ2-2	TGCAGCGTTCGGAGGGGGGAGAACACCGGGGAGCTGTTTTTT	CSVRRGENTGELFF
TRBV12-3/TRBV12-4	TRBD1	few	TRBJ1-1	TGTGCCAGCAGGGGGGACAGGGCTAAGGCTGAAGCTTTCTTT	CASRGDRAKAEAFF
TRBV25-1	NA	NA	TRBJ2-5	TGTGCCAGCAGTGATTCACGTAGAGCTTCCCAAGAGACCCAGTACTTC	CASSDSRRASQETQYF
TRBV28	NA	few	TRBJ2-1	TGTGCCAGTCAGGGGAGATCCTACAATGAGCAGTTCTTC	CASQGRSYNEQFF
TRBV7-9	NA	many	TRBJ2-4	TGTGCCAGCTCGGAAAGCTCTCTACAAAACATTCAGTACTTC	CASSESSLQNIQYF
TRBV4-1	NA	NA	TRBJ2-5	TGCGCCAGCTCGGCTAGCGAAGAGACCCAGTACTTC	CASSASEETQYF
TRBV20-1	TRBD2	NA	TRBJ2-1	TGCAGTGCGCCGGGACTAGCGAGCTCCTACAATGAGCAGTTCTTC	CSAPGLASSYNEQFF
TRBV10-3	NA	NA	TRBJ1-1	TGTGCCACCACCAAGGACAGTCGGAACACTGAAGCTTTCTTT	CATTKDSRNTEAFF
TRBV25-1	NA	NA	TRBJ2-3	TGTGCCAGCAGAGGAGTTGCGGGGCTTAGCACAGATACGCAGTATTTT	CASRGVAGLSTDTQYF